The TCR beta chain under discussion was sequenced for a study of blood T cell repertoires in COVID-19. Study at large: Some COVID-19 samples were acute and others convalescent; all came from the United States, Italy and Spain. Sources were T cells, B-cell-depleted T cells, or PBMCs; the material itself was cDNA or gDNA.

The CDR3 totals 17 residues. J lost 3 bases, V lost 4 bases, and 9 bases had no gene match. CDR1 is LNHDA and CDR2 is SQIVND in the germline V gene (reference sequence). Generated by immunoSEQ multiplex PCR, the TCRdb table keeps only in-frame clones and is missing some. The table lists under 95,000 clones, almost 85% of them singletons. The sample consisted of peripheral blood. The TCR was taken from a man aged 45-65 years with COVID-19, enrolled during active disease. This chain connects TRBV19 to TRBJ2-6, with TRBD1 matching 7 bases. This chain's CDR3 is CASSTLRQGFGANVLTF. CDR3 bases: TGTGCCAGTAGTACACTACGACAGGGTTTTGGGGCCAACGTCCTGACTTTC. Variable domain in full (rest from reference TRBV19 and TRBJ2-6): DGGITQSPKYLFRKEGQNVTLSCEQNLNHDAMYWYRQDPGQGLRLIYYSQIVNDFQKGDIAEGYSVSREKKESFPLTVTSAQKNPTAFYLCASSTLRQGFGANVLTFGAGSRLTVL.